This T cell receptor beta chain originates from a study of blood T cells in healthy people across ages. The CDR3 loop spans 14 amino acids. V trimming: 7 bases; J trimming: 5 bases; junction bases outside the gene matches: 4. CDR1 is SGHVS, CDR2 FQNEAQ, per germline. Combining a sample-barcoded 5' primer with a J-beta primer mix, a second PCR ran for roughly 6 to 12 cycles. TCRdb ran MiXCR on the 5' RACE reads and lists one entry per CDR3 protein. The sample yields about 290,000 distinct CDR3 sequences, 25% to 30% seen once. The chain recombines TRBV7-8 with TRBJ2-1; 11 bases are shared with TRBD2. The sequence was obtained from a woman between 70 and 85 years old in good health. Sequenced sample: blood. CDR3 nucleotides: TGTGCCAGCAACATAGCGGGAGGGAACAATGAGCAGTTCTTC. Its protein product is CASNIAGGNNEQFF.